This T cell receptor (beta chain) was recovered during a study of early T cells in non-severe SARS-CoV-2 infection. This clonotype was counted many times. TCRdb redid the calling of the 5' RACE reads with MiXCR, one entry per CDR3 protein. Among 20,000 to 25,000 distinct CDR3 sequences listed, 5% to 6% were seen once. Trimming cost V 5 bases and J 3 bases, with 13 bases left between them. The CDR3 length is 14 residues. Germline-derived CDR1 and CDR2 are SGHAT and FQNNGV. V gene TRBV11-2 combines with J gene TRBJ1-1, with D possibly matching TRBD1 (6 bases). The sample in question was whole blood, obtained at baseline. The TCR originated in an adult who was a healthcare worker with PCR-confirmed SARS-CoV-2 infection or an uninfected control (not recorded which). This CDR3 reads CASSLAGADTEAFF. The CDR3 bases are TGTGCCAGCAGCCTCGCAGGGGCAGACACTGAAGCTTTCTTT.